This is a list of T cell receptor beta chains from one sample in a study of T cells in Graves' hyperthyroidism and ophthalmopathy. Each CDR3 protein is one row after TCRdb ran MiXCR on the multiplex PCR reads. The sample shows about 200,000 distinct CDR3 sequences, about 17% of them seen only once. Sample: blood. The receptor set was obtained from a man in his forties with Graves' hyperthyroidism. Both conserved end residues are part of each CDR3. Fields, in order: clone size, J gene, D gene, V gene, CDR3 DNA, CDR3 protein. The D gene is left open where the match is weak. Not all rows give a size; the values are once, few, many and, for expanded clones, a class.

clone size: NA; J gene: TRBJ1-2; D gene: NA; V gene: TRBV2; CDR3 DNA: TGTGCCAGCAGTGGGGAGGGGATGGGCTATGGCTACACCTTC; CDR3 protein: CASSGEGMGYGYTF
clone size: NA; J gene: TRBJ2-2; D gene: TRBD2; V gene: TRBV7-2; CDR3 DNA: TGTGCCAGCAGCCCCCAGGGAGGGACGAAGCTGTTTTTT; CDR3 protein: CASSPQGGTKLFF
clone size: many; J gene: TRBJ2-1; D gene: TRBD1; V gene: TRBV28; CDR3 DNA: TGTGCCAGCAACAGGGGTAGTTACAATGAGCAGTTCTTC; CDR3 protein: CASNRGSYNEQFF
clone size: few; J gene: TRBJ1-6; D gene: TRBD1; V gene: TRBV6-1; CDR3 DNA: TGTGCCAGCAGGCTACGGGACAGGGGTAATTCACCCCTCCACTTT; CDR3 protein: CASRLRDRGNSPLHF
clone size: many; J gene: TRBJ2-1; D gene: NA; V gene: TRBV7-2; CDR3 DNA: TGTGCCAGCAGCCCCGTGCTGGCGAATGAGCAGTTCTTC; CDR3 protein: CASSPVLANEQFF
clone size: many; J gene: TRBJ2-2; D gene: NA; V gene: TRBV12-3/TRBV12-4; CDR3 DNA: TGTGCCAGCAGAAGTCGCCCCCAGGTCACCGGGGAGCTGTTTTTT; CDR3 protein: CASRSRPQVTGELFF
clone size: NA; J gene: TRBJ1-2; D gene: TRBD1; V gene: TRBV6-2/TRBV6-3; CDR3 DNA: TGTGCCAGCAAGGACAGGGGGAACTATGGCTACACCTTC; CDR3 protein: CASKDRGNYGYTF
clone size: NA; J gene: TRBJ1-3; D gene: NA; V gene: TRBV5-1; CDR3 DNA: TGCGCCAGCAGCTTGGCCACACAGGGTGGAAACACCATATATTTT; CDR3 protein: CASSLATQGGNTIYF
clone size: once; J gene: TRBJ2-1; D gene: TRBD2; V gene: TRBV29-1; CDR3 DNA: TGCAGCGTTAGCCCCCAGCGGGAGCGTGAGCAGTTCTTC; CDR3 protein: CSVSPQREREQFF
clone size: NA; J gene: TRBJ1-3; D gene: NA; V gene: TRBV30; CDR3 DNA: TGTGCCTGGAGTAAGGGGTTGGACAGTATGAAAAACACCATATATTTT; CDR3 protein: CAWSKGLDSMKNTIYF
clone size: many; J gene: TRBJ2-2; D gene: NA; V gene: TRBV27; CDR3 DNA: TGTGCCAGCAGTATATTTAACAGGCCCACCGGGGAGCTGTTTTTT; CDR3 protein: CASSIFNRPTGELFF
clone size: many; J gene: TRBJ1-4; D gene: NA; V gene: TRBV20-1; CDR3 DNA: TGCAGTGCTAGAGATCCTATTAACCCCGAAAAACTGTTTTTT; CDR3 protein: CSARDPINPEKLFF
clone size: many; J gene: TRBJ2-5; D gene: TRBD2; V gene: TRBV3-1; CDR3 DNA: TGTGCCAGCAGCCAAGACTCAGCGGGAGGGGAGACCCAGTACTTC; CDR3 protein: CASSQDSAGGETQYF
clone size: many; J gene: TRBJ2-2; D gene: TRBD2; V gene: TRBV7-8; CDR3 DNA: TGTGCCAGCAGCCCCCTAAGGCGGGGGGGCGGCACCGGGGAGCTGTTTTTT; CDR3 protein: CASSPLRRGGGTGELFF
clone size: many; J gene: TRBJ2-2; D gene: NA; V gene: TRBV27; CDR3 DNA: TGTGCCAGCAGTTTAATTGGCGGGGAGCTGTTTTTT; CDR3 protein: CASSLIGGELFF
clone size: NA; J gene: TRBJ2-2; D gene: NA; V gene: TRBV7-2; CDR3 DNA: TGTGCCAGCAAAATCTCGTCAGGGGCCACCGGGGAGCTGTTTTTT; CDR3 protein: CASKISSGATGELFF
clone size: many; J gene: TRBJ2-2; D gene: NA; V gene: TRBV3-1; CDR3 DNA: TGTGCCAGCAGACTTATGAACACCGGGGAGCTGTTTTTT; CDR3 protein: CASRLMNTGELFF
clone size: many; J gene: TRBJ2-7; D gene: TRBD2; V gene: TRBV6-1; CDR3 DNA: TGTGCCAGCAGTTACCAGCGGGGGGGTTCGTACGAGCAGTACTTC; CDR3 protein: CASSYQRGGSYEQYF